Presented here are 31 T cell receptor beta chains from one specimen sequenced in a study of T cell repertoires in cytomegalovirus infection. TCRdb re-called the reads through MiXCR, storing one row per CDR3 protein. The sample has 250,000 or so distinct CDR3 sequences; about a sixth are singletons. The sample was CD8+ T cells from PBMCs. The receptors were gathered from a human donor in good health (CMV status not recorded). Some clones in this sample may be carry-over from other donors' samples.

The chain combines TRBV6-2 or TRBV6-3 with TRBJ2-5, with a weak D call TRBD1 (5 bases). CDR1 is MNHEY, CDR2 SVGEGT, per germline. V shed 2 bases and J shed 2 bases, with 12 bases lying between them. The CDR3 consists of 15 residues. CDR3 nucleotide sequence: TGTGCCAGCAGTTACGTAGGGGCGCCTCAAGAGACCCAGTACTTC. Translation: CASSYVGAPQETQYF.

Note on this clonotype: With a much larger clone just one base away, this may be a read error. This chain uses TRBV5-6 with TRBJ2-1; 7 positions agree with TRBD2. CDR1 and CDR2 from the germline V gene are SGHDT and YYEEEE. This CDR3 has 15 amino acids. V was pared by 4 bases and J by 4 bases, with 8 bases of the junction left unmatched. The CDR3 here is CASSPTGREYNEQFF. The CDR3 coding sequence is TGTGCCAGCAGCCCAACGGGGAGGGAATACAATGAGCAGTTCTTC.

This clonotype came up a few times. The rearrangement uses TRBV5-6 and TRBJ2-5; TRBD1 aligns across 7 bases. The CDR3 spans 15 residues. Germline assignment: CDR1 SGHDT and CDR2 YYEEEE. With 3 bases clipped from V and 5 bases from J, the junction kept 10 bases outside the gene matches. This chain's CDR3 is CASSSRQGSPETQYF. CDR3 in DNA: TGTGCCAGCAGCTCTCGACAGGGAAGTCCGGAGACCCAGTACTTC.

This clonotype showed up many times. J is TRBJ2-1 and V is TRBV5-4; tentatively, D is TRBD1 or TRBD2 (5 bases each). Germline V gene data show CDR1 as SGHNT and CDR2 as YYREEE (reference sequence). The CDR3 is 14 residues long. Trimming took off 5 bases at V and 4 bases at J, with 13 bases between the two ends. DNA of the CDR3: TGTGCCAGCAGTCAAATTTGGGGGTACAATGAGCAGTTCTTC. It yields the protein CASSQIWGYNEQFF.

The chain recombines TRBV28 with TRBJ1-2; 7 bases align to TRBD1. This CDR3 has 15 amino acids. Germline-derived CDR1 and CDR2 are MDHEN and SYDVKM. V lost 7 bases and J lost 3; bases outside the gene matches: 11. CDR3 nucleotide sequence: TGTGCCAGCAAAACAAGGGGGCGTAATTACTATGGCTACACCTTC. Translation gives CASKTRGRNYYGYTF.

At least ten counts were recorded for this clonotype. The chain employs TRBV7-9 and TRBJ2-2; D may correspond to TRBD1 or TRBD2 (7 bases each). The germline V gene encodes CDR1 SEHNR and CDR2 FQNEAQ (reference sequence). V lost 4 bases to trimming and J lost 1 base, with 13 bases between them. CDR3 length: 16 amino acids. CDR3 protein: CASSSAGQKNTGELFF. In nucleotides, the CDR3 is TGTGCCAGCAGCTCAGCGGGACAGAAGAACACCGGGGAGCTGTTTTTT.

The J gene is TRBJ1-5, the V gene TRBV6-2 or TRBV6-3; unclear D gene. The CDR3 extends over 13 amino acids. Germline CDR1 is MNHEY and CDR2 is SVGEGT. The ends were cut back, 2 bases at V and 6 bases at J, with 8 bases in the middle. CDR3 protein: CASSYGVCQPQHF. The CDR3 nucleotides read TGTGCCAGCAGTTACGGGGTCTGTCAGCCCCAGCATTTT.

The gene calls are TRBV15 and TRBJ1-1; no clear D. Germline V gene data show CDR1 as LNHNV and CDR2 as YYDKDF (reference sequence). Between the trimmed V and J ends, which lost 0 bases and 6 bases, there was a span of 11 bases. The CDR3 spans 14 residues. The CDR3 protein is CATSREREYAEAFF. CDR3 bases: TGTGCCACCAGCAGAGAAAGAGAGTACGCTGAAGCTTTCTTT.

The sample holds many counts of this clonotype. The V gene is TRBV18, the J gene TRBJ2-7; 11 bases are shared with TRBD1. The CDR3 contains 16 residues. Germline CDR1 is KGHSH and CDR2 is LQKENI. The J segment lost 5 bases and the V segment lost 2 bases, leaving 8 bases of the junction unmatched. This CDR3 is CASSPGWDRGSNEQYF. The CDR3 coding sequence is TGTGCCAGCTCACCAGGATGGGACAGGGGGAGCAACGAGCAGTACTTC.

The chain employs TRBV7-9 and TRBJ2-7; TRBD1 is a possible D gene (6 bases). The V end was cut by 4 bases, the J end by 5 bases, with 18 bases between. Germline V CDR1 and CDR2: SEHNR, FQNEAQ (reference sequence). The CDR3 runs to 15 residues. CDR3 in DNA: TGTGCCAGCAGCTCCGCTGGCAGGGGTAACCACGAGCAGTACTTC. Residues: CASSSAGRGNHEQYF.

In its sample, this clonotype was seen a few times. The V gene is TRBV7-9, the J gene TRBJ2-3; 10 nucleotides agree with TRBD2. After removal of 4 bases from V and 6 bases from J, the junction contained 10 bases not matched to a gene. Germline assignment: CDR1 SEHNR and CDR2 FQNEAQ (reference sequence). The CDR3 is 16 residues long. The CDR3 coding sequence is TGTGCCAGCAGCTCCCCCCGGCTAGCGGGGGACGATACGCAGTATTTT. Its translation: CASSSPRLAGDDTQYF.

Many counts were recorded for this clonotype. The chain links TRBV11-2 to TRBJ1-5; unclear D gene. Trimming removed 5 bases from V and 3 bases from J, with 8 bases in between. CDR1 SGHAT and CDR2 FQNNGV come from the germline V gene. The CDR3 sequence is 13 residues long. The CDR3 spells CASSPGINQPQHF. Here the CDR3 DNA reads TGTGCCAGCAGCCCCGGGATCAATCAGCCCCAGCATTTT.

The chain carries TRBV9 and TRBJ2-7; 8 bases map to TRBD2. The V gene end was trimmed by 3 bases and the J gene end by 5 bases; junction bases not matched to a gene: 10. Germline V gene data show CDR1 as SGDLS and CDR2 as YYNGEE. The CDR3 consists of 15 residues. The CDR3 is CASSATRGGLDEQYF. The CDR3 nucleotides are TGTGCCAGCAGCGCTACCCGGGGGGGCCTCGACGAGCAGTACTTC.

This clonotype was recorded at least ten times. The CDR3 reads CASSLVVPLSSGSTDTQYF. The CDR3 nucleotides are TGTGCCAGCAGCTTAGTTGTCCCTCTATCCTCTGGGAGCACAGATACGCAGTATTTT. The genes are TRBV7-8 and TRBJ2-3; D uncertain. This CDR3 has 19 amino acids. V dropped 1 base and J dropped 0 bases, with 20 bases sitting between them. Germline V gives CDR1 SGHVS, CDR2 FQNEAQ.

This clonotype appeared many times. The chain is built from TRBV12-3 or TRBV12-4 and TRBJ2-5; 8 bases are a match to TRBD1. The CDR3 consists of 15 residues. Trimming at V came to 6 bases and at J to 1 base, leaving 7 bases not matched to a gene. This CDR3 reads CASSRTDRAQETQYF. The CDR3 DNA reads TGTGCCAGCAGCCGGACGGACAGGGCCCAAGAGACCCAGTACTTC.

J is TRBJ1-1 and V is TRBV19, with D maybe TRBD1 (6 bases). The germline V and J ends were trimmed by 7 bases and 1 base, with 13 bases remaining between them. CDR1 and CDR2 from the germline V gene are LNHDA and SQIVND (reference sequence). This CDR3 spans 14 amino acids. Written as DNA, the CDR3 is TGTGCCAGTACGGTTGGGACAACGAACACTGAAGCTTTCTTT. Protein product: CASTVGTTNTEAFF. The variable domain in full, completed from reference TRBV19 and TRBJ1-1, reads DGGITQSPKYLFRKEGQNVTLSCEQNLNHDAMYWYRQDPGQGLRLIYYSQIVNDFQKGDIAEGYSVSREKKESFPLTVTSAQKNPTAFYLCASTVGTTNTEAFFGQGTRLTVV.

This clonotype was counted a few times. V and J are TRBV6-2 or TRBV6-3 and TRBJ1-2; D is unclear. Germline V lookup: CDR1 MNHEY, CDR2 SVGEGT. The CDR3 extends over 15 amino acids. With 0 bases removed from V and 0 bases from J, the gap between germline ends came to 8 bases. CDR3 amino acids: CASSYSPTANYGYTF. In nucleotides, the CDR3 is TGTGCCAGCAGTTACTCGCCGACGGCTAACTATGGCTACACCTTC.

The chain employs TRBV27 and TRBJ2-1; D may be TRBD1 or TRBD2 (5 bases each). The germline V gene encodes CDR1 MNHEY and CDR2 SMNVEV (reference sequence). Trimming cost V 7 bases and J 2 bases, with 21 bases left between them. The CDR3 totals 17 residues. The CDR3 nucleotides read TGTGCCAGCACTCTTAGGGCCGGGACCGAAGCCTACAATGAGCAGTTCTTC. Protein sequence: CASTLRAGTEAYNEQFF.

The CDR3, as DNA: TGTGCCAGCAAATCGGAGTGGACAGGTTCCACTAATGAAAAACTGTTTTTT. This encodes CASKSEWTGSTNEKLFF. The gene calls are TRBV7-9 and TRBJ1-4; 7 positions match TRBD1. The CDR3 totals 17 residues. Germline CDR1 SEHNR, CDR2 FQNEAQ (reference sequence). Losses at the gene ends were 7 bases for V and 2 bases for J; bases not matched to a gene: 13.

This clonotype was counted only a few times. The chain couples TRBV6-6 to TRBJ2-7, with D tentatively TRBD1 or TRBD2 (5 bases each). The germline V gene encodes CDR1 MNHNY and CDR2 SVGAGI (reference sequence). This CDR3 region has 13 residues. Trimming took 8 bases from V and 1 from J, leaving 12 bases between them. The CDR3 DNA is TGTGCCAGCGGGCTGGGGGTGTCCTACGAGCAGTACTTC. Its translation is CASGLGVSYEQYF.

The DNA for the CDR3 is TGTGCCAGCAGTTACTCGAAACTTCTATCCAGGGGCCTCAATCAGCCCCAGCATTTT. It codes for CASSYSKLLSRGLNQPQHF. The gene calls are TRBV6-2 or TRBV6-3 and TRBJ1-5; tentative D call: TRBD1 (6 bases). The V end was cut by 0 bases, the J end by 3 bases, with 21 bases between. This CDR3 contains 19 residues. Germline V gene lookup returns CDR1 MNHEY and CDR2 SVGEGT.

Ten or more counts support this clonotype. The rearrangement uses TRBV27 and TRBJ1-4, with 8 bases identical to TRBD1. The CDR3 length is 19 residues. Germline V gene lookup returns CDR1 MNHEY and CDR2 SMNVEV (reference sequence). V trimming: 5 bases; J trimming: 4 bases; junction bases outside the gene matches: 18. The CDR3 loop is CASSTTGTGNPGLNEKLFF. Here the CDR3 DNA reads TGTGCCAGCAGTACCACCGGGACAGGCAATCCCGGACTTAATGAAAAACTGTTTTTT.

This chain links TRBV2 with TRBJ2-5; TRBD2 might be the D (6 bases). V was shortened by 2 bases and J by 5 bases, with 12 bases between the two germline ends. Germline assignment: CDR1 SNHLY and CDR2 FYNNEI. The CDR3 totals 14 residues. The CDR3 DNA follows: TGTGCCAGCAGTGAATGGGTTCGGGGGGAGACCCAGTACTTC. This translates into CASSEWVRGETQYF.

CDR3 nucleotide sequence: TGTGCCAGCTCGGAAGGACGGCTAGTAGAGACCCAGTACTTC. Its protein product is CASSEGRLVETQYF. The chain carries TRBV28 and TRBJ2-5; D is ambiguous. CDR3 length: 14 amino acids. V lost 8 bases to trimming and J lost 4 bases, with 17 bases between them. The V gene's germline CDR1 is MDHEN and CDR2 SYDVKM.

This chain uses TRBV6-5 with TRBJ1-6; D is ambiguous. V was shortened by 4 bases and J by 4 bases, with 11 bases between the two germline ends. Germline values: CDR1 MNHEY, CDR2 SVGAGI. The CDR3 has 15 amino acids. The DNA for the CDR3 is TGTGCCAGCAGTTCGCATGAGGTATATAATTCACCCCTCCACTTT. Its protein product is CASSSHEVYNSPLHF.

The gene calls are TRBV7-9 and TRBJ2-4; 8 bases fit TRBD1. V trimming: 4 bases; J trimming: 4 bases; junction bases outside the gene matches: 9. CDR1 and CDR2 from the germline V gene are SEHNR and FQNEAQ (reference sequence). This CDR3 is 16 amino acids long. The CDR3 protein is CASSSRTDRAKNIQYF. CDR3 sequence (DNA): TGTGCCAGCAGCTCCAGAACGGACAGGGCTAAAAACATTCAGTACTTC.

This clonotype was recorded at least ten times. The gene calls are TRBV20-1 and TRBJ2-2; D is uncertain. Trimming took off 5 bases at V and 3 bases at J, with 13 bases between the two ends. Germline V gene lookup returns CDR1 DFQATT and CDR2 SNEGSKA (reference sequence). The CDR3 totals 14 residues. The CDR3 here is CSAQPITHTGELFF. Here the CDR3 DNA reads TGCAGTGCTCAACCGATAACTCACACCGGGGAGCTGTTTTTT.

The chain is built from TRBV20-1 and TRBJ2-1; maybe TRBD2 (5 bases). Germline CDR1 reads DFQATT; CDR2 reads SNEGSKA (reference sequence). CDR3 size: 15 residues. V was cut by 1 base and J by 6 bases, with 16 bases left in between. The CDR3 loop reads CSARADYSLGNEQFF. In nucleotides, the CDR3 is TGCAGTGCTAGAGCCGACTACTCACTCGGCAATGAGCAGTTCTTC.

This clonotype has just a few counts. The chain links TRBV28 to TRBJ2-7, with a possible D match to TRBD1 (6 bases). CDR1 and CDR2 (germline): MDHEN, SYDVKM. V was trimmed by 7 bases and J by 1 base, leaving 17 bases between them. This CDR3 has 15 amino acids. The CDR3 loop is CASNYGAGVSYEQYF. The CDR3 bases are TGTGCCAGCAATTATGGGGCAGGGGTTTCCTACGAGCAGTACTTC.

This clonotype was counted only a few times. The V gene is TRBV29-1, the J gene TRBJ2-3; D may be TRBD1 or TRBD2 (5 bases each). Germline V lookup: CDR1 SQVTM, CDR2 ANQGSEA. V was clipped by 7 bases and J by 2 bases, with 13 bases between them. The CDR3 contains 13 residues. Here the CDR3 reads CSAPGPNTDTQYF. The CDR3 DNA sequence: TGCAGCGCCCCGGGACCCAACACAGATACGCAGTATTTT.

This clonotype was observed many times. This chain uses TRBV7-9 with TRBJ2-3, with D possibly matching TRBD2 (6 bases). This CDR3 has 15 amino acids. Germline-derived CDR1 and CDR2 are SEHNR and FQNEAQ (reference sequence). V dropped 5 bases and J dropped 6 bases, with 18 bases sitting between them. CDR3 sequence: CASSTPREFADTQYF. The CDR3 coding sequence is TGTGCCAGCAGCACCCCGCGGGAATTCGCTGATACGCAGTATTTT.